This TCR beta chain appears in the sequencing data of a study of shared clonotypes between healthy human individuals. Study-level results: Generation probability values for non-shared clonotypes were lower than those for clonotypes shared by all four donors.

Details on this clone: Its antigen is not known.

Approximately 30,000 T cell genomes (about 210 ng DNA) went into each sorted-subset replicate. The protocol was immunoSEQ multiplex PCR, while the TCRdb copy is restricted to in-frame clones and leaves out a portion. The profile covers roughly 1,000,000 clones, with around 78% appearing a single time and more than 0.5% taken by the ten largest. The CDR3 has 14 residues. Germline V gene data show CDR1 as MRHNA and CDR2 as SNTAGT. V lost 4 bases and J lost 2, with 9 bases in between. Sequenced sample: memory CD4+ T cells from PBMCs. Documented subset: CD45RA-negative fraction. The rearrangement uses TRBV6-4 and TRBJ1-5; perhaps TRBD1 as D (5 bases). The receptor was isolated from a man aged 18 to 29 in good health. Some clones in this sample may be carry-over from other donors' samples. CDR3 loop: CASSAQGGNQPQHF. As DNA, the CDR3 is TGTGCCAGCAGTGCGCAAGGGGGCAATCAGCCCCAGCATTTT.